Reported below is one T cell receptor beta chain. This sample stems from a study of monozygotic twins with inflammatory bowel disease. Unsorted whole blood yielded the total RNA, with T cells left unselected. Germline-derived CDR1 and CDR2 are MGHRA and YSYEKL. The CDR3 totals 16 residues. Each TCR library consumed about 3,800 ng of total RNA. Each UMI, carrying a 6-nucleotide sample barcode, came from template switching. TCRdb re-called the 5' RACE reads and catalogs CDR3 proteins one per entry, DNA excluded. The sample data list approximately 340,000 distinct CDR3 sequences. Sequenced input: blood. The chain couples TRBV4-1 to TRBJ2-2. This clonotype originated in a human donor with ulcerative colitis or Crohn's disease, or a healthy co-twin of an affected twin (not recorded which). The CDR3 sequence: CASSQDWKANSGELFF.